The 3 T cell receptor beta chains below all came from one sample that was sequenced in a study of cytomegalovirus exposure and HLA in healthy donors. 60 Vbeta and 13 Jbeta primers were used in PCR. Clones were read by immunoSEQ multiplex PCR, and TCRdb kept only the in-frame ones, dropping some. The data show approximately 170,000 clones, roughly four fifths seen once. Input material: PBMCs. The receptors stem from a woman aged 25 to 39 in good health and CMV-seropositive.

This sequence joins TRBV6-5 and TRBJ2-1; maybe TRBD2 (5 bases). Germline CDR1 MNHEY, CDR2 SVGAGI. The CDR3 has 13 amino acids. Trimming pared 8 bases from V and 4 bases from J, leaving 12 bases between. CDR3 sequence: CASRSGFYNEQFF. Here the CDR3 DNA reads TGTGCCAGCCGCAGCGGATTTTACAATGAGCAGTTCTTC.

The chain has TRBV5-6 and TRBJ2-3; weak D call: TRBD2 (5 bases). This CDR3 has 14 residues. Germline CDR1 and CDR2: SGHDT and YYEEEE. The V end was cut by 6 bases, the J end by 3 bases, with 14 bases between. CDR3 nucleotide sequence: TGTGCCAGCACCCCGAGGGTAGCGACAGATACGCAGTATTTT. Its protein is CASTPRVATDTQYF.

This clone was recorded a few times. V and J are TRBV28 and TRBJ2-1, with 8 bases matching TRBD2. Looked up from germline, CDR1 is MDHEN and CDR2 is SYDVKM. This CDR3 is built from 15 residues. The J segment lost 6 bases and the V segment lost 5 bases, leaving 9 bases of the junction unmatched. The CDR3 loop reads CASSPPLGTSNEQFF. Written as DNA, the CDR3 is TGTGCCAGCAGTCCCCCCTTAGGGACTAGCAATGAGCAGTTCTTC. The complete variable domain, with remaining parts taken from reference TRBV28 and TRBJ2-1, reads DVKVTQSSRYLVKRTGEKVFLECVQDMDHENMFWYRQDPGLGLRLIYFSYDVKMKEKGDIPEGYSVSREKKERFSLILESASTNQTSMYLCASSPPLGTSNEQFFGPGTRLTVL.